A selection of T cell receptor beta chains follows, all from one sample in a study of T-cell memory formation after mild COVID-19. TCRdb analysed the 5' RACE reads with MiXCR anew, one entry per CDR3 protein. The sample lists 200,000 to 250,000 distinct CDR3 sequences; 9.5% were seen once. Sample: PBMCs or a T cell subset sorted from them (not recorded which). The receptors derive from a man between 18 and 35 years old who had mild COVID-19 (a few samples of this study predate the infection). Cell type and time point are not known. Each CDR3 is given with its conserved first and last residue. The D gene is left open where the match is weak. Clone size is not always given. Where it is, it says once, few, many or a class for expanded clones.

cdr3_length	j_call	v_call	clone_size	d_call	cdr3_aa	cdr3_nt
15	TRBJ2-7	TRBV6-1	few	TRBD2	CASISFYASGYEQYF	TGTGCCAGCATTTCTTTCTACGCTAGCGGATACGAGCAGTACTTC
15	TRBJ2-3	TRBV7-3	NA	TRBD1	CASSSGQGYTDTQYF	TGTGCCAGCAGCTCGGGACAGGGATACACAGATACGCAGTATTTT
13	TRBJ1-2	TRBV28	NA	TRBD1	CASTLQQGYGYTF	TGTGCCAGCACCTTACAACAGGGGTATGGCTACACCTTC
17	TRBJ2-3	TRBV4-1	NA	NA	CASSQQARGFSTDTQYF	TGCGCCAGCAGCCAACAAGCGAGGGGATTTAGCACAGATACGCAGTATTTT
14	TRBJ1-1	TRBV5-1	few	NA	CASSRGTQNTEAFF	TGCGCCAGCAGCAGAGGGACACAGAACACTGAAGCTTTCTTT
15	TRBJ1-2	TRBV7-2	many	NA	CASSPYGGLTYGYTF	TGTGCCAGCAGCCCCTACGGGGGCCTTACCTATGGCTACACCTTC
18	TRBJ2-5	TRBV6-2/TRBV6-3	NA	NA	CASEGLLPRDRPEETQYF	TGTGCCAGCGAGGGACTTTTACCGAGGGACCGACCTGAGGAGACCCAGTACTTC
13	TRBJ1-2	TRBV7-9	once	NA	CASSATGFSGYTF	TGTGCCAGCAGCGCGACAGGTTTCTCTGGCTACACCTTC
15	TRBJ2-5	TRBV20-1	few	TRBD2	CSALAGGTYQETQYF	TGCAGTGCTCTAGCGGGGGGGACGTACCAAGAGACCCAGTACTTC
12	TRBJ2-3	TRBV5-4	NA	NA	CASRGWADTQYF	TGTGCCAGCAGGGGTTGGGCGGATACGCAGTATTTT
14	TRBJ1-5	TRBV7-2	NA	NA	CASSLKGNNQPQHF	TGTGCCAGCAGCTTAAAGGGGAACAATCAGCCCCAGCATTTT
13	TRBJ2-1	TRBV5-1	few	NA	CASRMGVRNEQFF	TGCGCCAGCAGAATGGGGGTTAGAAATGAGCAGTTCTTC
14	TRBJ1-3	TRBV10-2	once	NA	CASSGGSSGNTIYF	TGCGCCAGCAGTGGAGGCAGCTCTGGAAACACCATATATTTT
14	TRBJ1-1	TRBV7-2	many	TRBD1	CASLSGTGNTEAFF	TGTGCCAGCCTTTCCGGGACAGGGAACACTGAAGCTTTCTTT
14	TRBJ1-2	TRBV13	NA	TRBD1	CASSLRGPNYGYTF	TGTGCCAGCAGCTTAAGGGGGCCCAACTATGGCTACACCTTC
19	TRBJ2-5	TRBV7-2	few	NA	CASRGQRDTKGSDQETQYF	TGTGCCAGCAGAGGGCAGAGGGACACGAAAGGGTCGGACCAAGAGACCCAGTACTTC
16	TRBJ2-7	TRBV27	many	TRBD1	CASSRGQGLSSYEQYF	TGTGCCAGCAGTAGAGGACAGGGATTGAGCTCCTACGAGCAGTACTTC
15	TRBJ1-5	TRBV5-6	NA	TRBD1	CASSAGTGMNQPQHF	TGTGCCAGCAGCGCCGGGACAGGGATGAATCAGCCCCAGCATTTT
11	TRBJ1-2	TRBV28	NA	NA	CASSLYHGYTF	TGTGCCAGCAGTTTATACCATGGCTACACCTTC
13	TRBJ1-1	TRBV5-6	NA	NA	CASSFSEGTEAFF	TGTGCCAGCAGCTTTTCTGAAGGCACTGAAGCTTTCTTT
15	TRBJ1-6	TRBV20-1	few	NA	CSARNRPLYNSPLHF	TGCAGTGCTAGAAACAGGCCCTTGTATAATTCACCCCTCCACTTT
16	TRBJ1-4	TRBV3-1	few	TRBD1	CASSQAGRGINEKLFF	TGTGCCAGCAGCCAAGCGGGCAGGGGGATTAATGAAAAACTGTTTTTT
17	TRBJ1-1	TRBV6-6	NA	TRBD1	CASSYPRDRGWNTEAFF	TGTGCCAGCAGTTACCCCCGGGACAGGGGATGGAACACTGAAGCTTTCTTT
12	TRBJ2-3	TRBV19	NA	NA	CASRDYSAGQYF	TGTGCCAGTAGGGACTACTCGGCCGGGCAGTATTTT
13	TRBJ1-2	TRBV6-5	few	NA	CATKNPGNYGYTF	TGTGCCACCAAAAACCCAGGGAACTATGGCTACACCTTC
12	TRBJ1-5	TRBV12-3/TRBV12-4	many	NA	CASSPQGYAQHF	TGTGCCAGCAGTCCGCAGGGCTACGCCCAGCATTTT
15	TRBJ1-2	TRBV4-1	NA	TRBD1	CASSRGGQSVYGYTF	TGCGCCAGCAGCCGGGGGGGACAGTCTGTCTATGGCTACACCTTC
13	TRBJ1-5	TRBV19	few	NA	CASSMTGNQPQHF	TGTGCCAGTAGTATGACAGGCAATCAGCCCCAGCATTTT
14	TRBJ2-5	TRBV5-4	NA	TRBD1	CASSADRGVKTQYF	TGTGCCAGCAGCGCCGACAGGGGTGTGAAGACCCAGTACTTC
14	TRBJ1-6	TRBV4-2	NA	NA	CASSPGAPNSPLHF	TGTGCCAGCAGCCCGGGAGCGCCAAATTCACCCCTCCACTTT
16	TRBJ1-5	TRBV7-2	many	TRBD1	CASSLGTGGRNQPQHF	TGTGCCAGCAGCTTAGGGACAGGGGGCCGCAATCAGCCCCAGCATTTT
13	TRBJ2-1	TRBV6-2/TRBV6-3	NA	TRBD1	CAIWDRGYNEQFF	TGTGCCATTTGGGACAGGGGTTACAATGAGCAGTTCTTC
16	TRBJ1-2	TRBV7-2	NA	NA	CASSPGSGRSNYGYTF	TGTGCCAGCAGCCCAGGGTCGGGCAGGTCTAACTATGGCTACACCTTC
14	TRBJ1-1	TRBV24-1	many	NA	CATRSTGRNTEAFF	TGTGCCACCAGATCGACGGGGAGGAACACTGAAGCTTTCTTT
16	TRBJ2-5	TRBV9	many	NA	CASSPRGDPDQETQYF	TGTGCCAGCAGCCCCCGAGGCGACCCAGATCAAGAGACCCAGTACTTC
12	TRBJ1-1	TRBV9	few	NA	CASRQVGTEAFF	TGTGCCAGCCGACAAGTGGGCACTGAAGCTTTCTTT
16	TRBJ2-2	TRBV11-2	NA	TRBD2	CASSPLAGGYTGELFF	TGTGCCAGCAGCCCCCTAGCGGGGGGCTACACCGGGGAGCTGTTTTTT
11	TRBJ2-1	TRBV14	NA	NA	CASSSTHEQFF	TGTGCCAGCAGCAGTACCCATGAGCAGTTCTTC
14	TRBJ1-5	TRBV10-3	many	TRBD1	CATNRGLEGQPQHF	TGTGCCACCAACAGGGGCCTCGAGGGTCAGCCCCAGCATTTT
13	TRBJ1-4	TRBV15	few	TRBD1	CATKTGRTEKLFF	TGTGCCACCAAGACAGGGAGAACTGAAAAACTGTTTTTT
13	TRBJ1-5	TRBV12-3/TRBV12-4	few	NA	CASMAKGNQPQHF	TGTGCCAGCATGGCCAAGGGCAATCAGCCCCAGCATTTT
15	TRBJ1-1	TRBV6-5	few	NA	CASSYDRGIRTEAFF	TGTGCCAGCAGTTATGATCGGGGGATAAGAACTGAAGCTTTCTTT
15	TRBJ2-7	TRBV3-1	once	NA	CASSQDRLTVYEQYF	TGTGCCAGCAGCCAAGATCGGTTGACAGTCTACGAGCAGTACTTC
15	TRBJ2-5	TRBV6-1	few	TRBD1	CASSVRDRFIGTQYF	TGTGCCAGCAGTGTGAGGGACAGATTTATAGGGACCCAGTACTTC
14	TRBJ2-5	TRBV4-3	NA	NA	CASSRATRGETQYF	TGCGCCAGCAGCCGGGCGACTAGGGGAGAGACCCAGTACTTC
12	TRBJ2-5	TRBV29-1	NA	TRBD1	CSYQGAGETQYF	TGCAGCTATCAGGGGGCTGGGGAGACCCAGTACTTC
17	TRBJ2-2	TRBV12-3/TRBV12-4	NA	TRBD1	CASSLGDYRGSDGELFF	TGTGCCAGCAGTTTAGGGGATTACAGGGGATCGGACGGGGAGCTGTTTTTT
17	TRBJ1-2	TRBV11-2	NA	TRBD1	CASSSTGSGRRSGGYTF	TGTGCCAGCAGCTCGACAGGGTCTGGACGTAGGTCGGGCGGCTACACCTTC
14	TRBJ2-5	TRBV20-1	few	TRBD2	CSLRVAGGVETQYF	TGCAGCCTCAGGGTAGCGGGGGGGGTAGAGACCCAGTACTTC
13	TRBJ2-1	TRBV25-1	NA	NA	CASTREPHNEQFF	TGTGCCAGCACCAGGGAACCCCACAATGAGCAGTTCTTC
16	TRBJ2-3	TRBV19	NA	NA	CASSIRTDGVTDTQYF	TGTGCCAGTAGTATCCGGACAGATGGGGTCACAGATACGCAGTATTTT
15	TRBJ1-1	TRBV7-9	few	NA	CASSFRRDKNTEAFF	TGTGCCAGCAGCTTTCGACGGGACAAGAACACTGAAGCTTTCTTT
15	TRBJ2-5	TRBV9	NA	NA	CASSVVSGPSETQYF	TGTGCCAGCAGCGTGGTATCCGGCCCTTCAGAGACCCAGTACTTC
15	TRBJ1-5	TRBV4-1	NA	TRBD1	CASSQEGTGTWPQHF	TGCGCCAGCAGCCAAGAAGGGACAGGGACATGGCCCCAGCATTTT
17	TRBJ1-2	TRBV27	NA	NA	CASSLSPLSGPSYGYTF	TGTGCCAGCAGTTTATCGCCTCTCTCCGGGCCGAGCTATGGCTACACCTTC
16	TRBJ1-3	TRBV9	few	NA	CASSGPRVGAGNTIYF	TGTGCCAGCAGCGGCCCCAGGGTAGGTGCTGGAAACACCATATATTTT
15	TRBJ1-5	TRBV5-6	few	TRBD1	CASSLGTGRNQPQHF	TGTGCCAGCAGCTTGGGGACAGGGAGGAATCAGCCCCAGCATTTT
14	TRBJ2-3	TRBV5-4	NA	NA	CASSFRQSGKTQYF	TGTGCCAGCAGCTTTCGGCAATCGGGGAAGACGCAGTATTTT
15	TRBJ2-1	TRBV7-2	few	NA	CASSLALKSRAEQFF	TGTGCCAGCAGCTTAGCCCTAAAATCCCGGGCTGAGCAGTTCTTC
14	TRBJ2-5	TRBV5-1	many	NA	CASSAWSPEGTQYF	TGCGCCAGCAGCGCCTGGTCCCCCGAAGGGACCCAGTACTTC